The 14 T cell receptor beta chains below come from one sample, sequenced in a study of T cell changes during pregnancy in multiple sclerosis. The table came from immunoSEQ multiplex PCR; TCRdb's copy has only in-frame clones and leaves some out. The sample includes about 15,000 clones, roughly 86% of them seen just once. The source material was CD8+ T cells from peripheral blood mononuclear cells, sampled in the second trimester of pregnancy. The receptors were sampled from a female donor in good health, enrolled as a control in a pregnancy study.

The chain employs TRBV4-2 and TRBJ2-1, with a weak D call TRBD2 (6 bases). Germline CDR1 LGHNA, CDR2 YNFKEQ. The CDR3 is 15 residues long. V lost 0 bases and J 5 bases, leaving 11 bases between the germline ends. The DNA of the CDR3 is TGTGCCAGCAGCCAAGAAGTGGGGGGAAACAATGAGCAGTTCTTC. This translates into CASSQEVGGNNEQFF.

The CDR3 region is CASRIRDRGFHEQFF. Here the CDR3 DNA reads TGTGCCAGCAGGATCCGGGACAGGGGATTCCATGAGCAGTTCTTC. V and J are TRBV6-5 and TRBJ2-1, with 10 positions matching TRBD1. This CDR3 region has 15 residues. The V gene end was trimmed by 6 bases and the J gene end by 8 bases; junction bases not matched to a gene: 10. Germline loops: CDR1 MNHEY, CDR2 SVGAGI.

This clone occurred once. This chain joins TRBV7-9 and TRBJ1-4; D is ambiguous. V was trimmed by 7 bases and J by 8 bases, leaving 17 bases between them. The CDR3 runs 14 residues. Germline CDR1 SEHNR, CDR2 FQNEAQ (reference sequence). The CDR3 sequence is CASTLEGGGEKLFF. In DNA form, the CDR3 reads TGTGCCAGCACCCTAGAGGGAGGTGGGGAAAAACTGTTTTTT. Full variable domain (outside the CDR3, taken from reference TRBV7-9 and TRBJ1-4): DTGVSQNPRHKITKRGQNVTFRCDPISEHNRLYWYRQTLGQGPEFLTYFQNEAQLEKSRLLSDRFSAERPKGSFSTLEIQRTEQGDSAMYLCASTLEGGGEKLFFGSGTQLSVL.

The chain couples TRBV7-9 to TRBJ1-4; TRBD1 matches 8 bases. The CDR3 has 13 amino acids. Per the germline V gene, CDR1 is SEHNR and CDR2 is FQNEAQ (reference sequence). J lost 6 bases, V lost 5 bases, and 2 bases had no gene match. This CDR3 is CASSADRDEKLFF. The DNA for the CDR3 is TGTGCCAGCAGCGCGGACAGGGATGAAAAACTGTTTTTT.

The gene calls are TRBV7-9 and TRBJ2-1; no clear D. Trimming took off 10 bases at V and 5 bases at J, with 21 bases between the two ends. CDR1 and CDR2 from the germline V gene are SEHNR and FQNEAQ (reference sequence). The CDR3 spans 15 residues. The chain's CDR3 is CATLPKVGLDNEQFF. DNA for the CDR3: TGTGCCACCCTTCCGAAGGTTGGGCTGGACAATGAGCAGTTCTTC.

The chain combines TRBV9 with TRBJ2-1; D uncertain. CDR3 size: 13 residues. Trimming cost V 4 bases and J 6 bases, with 11 bases left between them. Germline CDR1 SGDLS, CDR2 YYNGEE. The CDR3 spells CASSHGNPNEQFF. DNA for the CDR3: TGTGCCAGCAGCCACGGTAATCCCAATGAGCAGTTCTTC.

This rearrangement joins TRBV7-9 to TRBJ1-2, with 12 bases identical to TRBD1. The length of the CDR3 is 14 residues. V shed 10 bases and J 4 bases; nucleotides not matched to a gene: 7. CDR1 and CDR2 from the germline V gene are SEHNR and FQNEAQ (reference sequence). CDR3: CATGGDRGLYGYTF. The CDR3 nucleotides are TGTGCCACAGGGGGGGACAGGGGGCTCTATGGCTACACCTTC.

This chain uses TRBV7-9 with TRBJ2-7; 7 nucleotides align to TRBD2. The CDR3 extends over 12 amino acids. V lost 10 bases to trimming and J lost 3 bases; unmatched junction nucleotides: 6. The V gene's germline CDR1 is SEHNR and CDR2 FQNEAQ (reference sequence). The CDR3 loop reads CAIQGGFYEQYF. CDR3 bases: TGTGCCATTCAGGGAGGGTTCTACGAGCAGTACTTC.

The genes are TRBV9 and TRBJ2-1; TRBD2 is a possible D gene (5 bases). The CDR3 runs 14 residues. Trimming left V 4 bases short and J 5 bases short, with 13 bases between. Germline CDR1 is SGDLS and CDR2 is YYNGEE. In nucleotides, the CDR3 is TGTGCCAGCAGCTATCCTGACTACGACAATGAGCAGTTCTTC. The encoded protein is CASSYPDYDNEQFF.

This sequence joins TRBV19 and TRBJ2-7, with 8 bases lining up with TRBD1. V lost 4 bases to trimming and J lost 6 bases; unmatched junction nucleotides: 5. CDR1 is LNHDA and CDR2 is SQIVND in the germline V gene (reference sequence). CDR3 length equals 13 residues. In nucleotides, the CDR3 is TGTGCCAGTAGTAGGCAGGGGGCGCGCGAGCAGTACTTC. This sequence encodes CASSRQGAREQYF.

DNA of the CDR3: TGCAGCGTTGTAGGGGGGGGCCTCCCCTACGAGCAGTACTTC. This encodes CSVVGGGLPYEQYF. V and J are TRBV29-1 and TRBJ2-7, with a possible D match to TRBD2 (7 bases). V was clipped by 4 bases and J by 2 bases, with 15 bases between them. The CDR3 runs 14 residues. Germline loops: CDR1 SQVTM, CDR2 ANQGSEA.

This clone qualifies as medium-sized. This rearrangement joins TRBV4-2 to TRBJ2-1, with 10 positions matching TRBD1. V lost 7 bases and J lost 8; bases outside the gene matches: 8. CDR1 is LGHNA and CDR2 is YNFKEQ in the germline V gene. The CDR3 runs 14 residues. The CDR3 DNA sequence: TGTGCCAGCACCTCGACAGGGGGCCGGGATGAGCAGTTCTTC. This gives the protein CASTSTGGRDEQFF.

The sample holds a few counts of this clone. This chain links TRBV15 with TRBJ1-1; D perhaps matches TRBD1 (5 bases). V was pared by 3 bases and J by 5 bases, with 10 bases between. The length of the CDR3 is 13 residues. From germline, CDR1 is LNHNV and CDR2 YYDKDF (reference sequence). CDR3 sequence: CATSSGGSTEAFF. The CDR3 DNA follows: TGTGCCACCAGCAGCGGGGGGTCGACTGAAGCTTTCTTT.

This clone occurred once. V and J are TRBV19 and TRBJ1-2, with TRBD1 identical over 7 bases. V gave up 1 base and J gave up 2 bases; unmatched junction bases: 7. The CDR3 is made up of 16 amino acids. The germline gives CDR1 LNHDA, CDR2 SQIVND (reference sequence). CDR3 DNA sequence: TGTGCCAGTAGTATAGTTAAGGGACAGATGAACTATGGCTACACCTTC. Translated, it gives CASSIVKGQMNYGYTF. Using reference TRBV19 and TRBJ1-2 for the parts outside the CDR3, the full variable domain is DGGITQSPKYLFRKEGQNVTLSCEQNLNHDAMYWYRQDPGQGLRLIYYSQIVNDFQKGDIAEGYSVSREKKESFPLTVTSAQKNPTAFYLCASSIVKGQMNYGYTFGSGTRLTVV.